This TCR beta chain comes out of a study of blood T cells in healthy people across ages. Whole-study results and caveats: Any changes in expanded clonotypes were possibly confounded, as donor CMV status remained unknown.

Comments on this clonotype: Its antigen is not known.

The germline CDR1 and CDR2 sequences are LGHNA and YNFKEQ. This CDR3 has 13 residues. Losses at the gene ends were 8 bases for V and 6 bases for J; bases not matched to a gene: 3. The donors, aged roughly 6 to 95, were healthy Caucasians from Russia. Together with a sample-barcoded 5' primer, a J-beta primer mix was included in a second PCR lasting roughly 6 to 12 cycles. TCRdb re-called the 5' RACE reads through MiXCR, storing one row per CDR3 protein. The profile covers approximately 800,000 distinct CDR3 sequences, with roughly 50% appearing a single time and under 50% taken by the ten largest. This chain joins TRBV4-2 and TRBJ2-1; 11 nucleotides match TRBD1. The TCR was taken from a man at least 80 years old in good health. The specimen was blood. CDR3 residues: CASRDRGGNEQFF. The CDR3 DNA sequence: TGTGCCAGCCGGGACAGGGGGGGCAATGAGCAGTTCTTC.